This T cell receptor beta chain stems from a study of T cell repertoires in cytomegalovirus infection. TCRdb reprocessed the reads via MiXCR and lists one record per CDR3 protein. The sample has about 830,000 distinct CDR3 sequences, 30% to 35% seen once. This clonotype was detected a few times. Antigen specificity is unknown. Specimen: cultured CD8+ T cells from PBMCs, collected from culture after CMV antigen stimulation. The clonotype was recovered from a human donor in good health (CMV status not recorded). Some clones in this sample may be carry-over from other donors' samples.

CDR3 DNA: TGTGCCAGCAGTTACTCACAGCCAAATCTGGGAAATACGCAGTATTTT. Its translation is CASSYSQPNLGNTQYF. The chain recombines TRBV6-1 with TRBJ2-3, with no clear D. CDR3 size: 16 residues. V was trimmed by 5 bases and J by 7 bases, leaving 22 bases between them. The V gene's germline CDR1 is MNHNS and CDR2 SASEGT.